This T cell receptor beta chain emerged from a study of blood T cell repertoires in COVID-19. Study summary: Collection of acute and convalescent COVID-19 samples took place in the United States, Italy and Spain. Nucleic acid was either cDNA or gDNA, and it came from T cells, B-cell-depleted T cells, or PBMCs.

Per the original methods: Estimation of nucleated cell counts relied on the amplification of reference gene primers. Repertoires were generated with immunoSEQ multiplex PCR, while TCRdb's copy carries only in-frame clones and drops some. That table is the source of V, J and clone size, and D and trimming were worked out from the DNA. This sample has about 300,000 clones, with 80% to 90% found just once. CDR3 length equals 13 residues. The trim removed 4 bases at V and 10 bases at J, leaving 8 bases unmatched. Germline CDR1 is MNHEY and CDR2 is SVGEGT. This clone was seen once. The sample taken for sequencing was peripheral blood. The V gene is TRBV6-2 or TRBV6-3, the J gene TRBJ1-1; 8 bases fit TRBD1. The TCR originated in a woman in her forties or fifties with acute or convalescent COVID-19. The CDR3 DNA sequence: TGTGCCAGCAGTTCCTCGACAGGGGCACGAGCTTTCTTT. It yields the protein CASSSSTGARAFF.